Below, 9 T cell receptor beta chains from the same sample are listed, as sequenced in a study of PD-1 blockade in classical Hodgkin lymphoma. Repertoires were generated with immunoSEQ multiplex PCR, while TCRdb's copy carries only in-frame clones and drops some. The repertoire holds tens of thousands of clones, with around 74% as singletons. Sample time point: cycle 4 day 1 (C4D1), after about 6 weeks of nivolumab. Following autologous stem cell transplantation, relapse occurred in every patient, and exposure to brentuximab vedotin varied. Sample: peripheral blood mononuclear cells (PBMCs), taken before the fourth cycle of nivolumab. The receptors derive from a human donor with classical Hodgkin lymphoma.

The chain recombines TRBV7-9 with TRBJ1-1; tentative D call: TRBD1 (5 bases). V was cut by 2 bases and J by 1 base, with 11 bases left in between. Germline loops: CDR1 SEHNR, CDR2 FQNEAQ (reference sequence). This CDR3 region has 15 residues. CDR3 bases: TGTGCCAGCAGCTTACAGGGAGGGGAGAACACTGAAGCTTTCTTT. Protein product: CASSLQGGENTEAFF.

This clone was picked up one time. The junction differs from germline at one of its ends, possibly a read error. J is TRBJ2-7 and V is TRBV6-6; D is undetermined. The length of the CDR3 is 15 residues. Germline CDR1 and CDR2: MNHNY and SVGAGI (reference sequence). The CDR3 coding sequence is TGTGCCAGCAGCTATCCACAAGCCTCAGTTCACGAGCATTTCTTC. Amino acid sequence: CASSYPQASVHEHFF.

This clone came up a few times. This chain joins TRBV7-6 and TRBJ2-3; 7 bases agree with TRBD1. V was clipped by 2 bases and J by 7 bases; unmatched bases: 6. This CDR3 spans 14 amino acids. Germline CDR1 is SGHVS and CDR2 is FNYEAQ. Written as DNA, the CDR3 is TGTGCCAGCAGCTTACCAGGGGGTCTCCATACGCAGTATTTT. Amino acid sequence: CASSLPGGLHTQYF.

The rearrangement uses TRBV19 and TRBJ2-3; 9 bases match TRBD1. CDR3 length: 16 amino acids. V shed 4 bases and J 4 bases; nucleotides not matched to a gene: 9. CDR1 and CDR2 from the germline V gene are LNHDA and SQIVND (reference sequence). DNA of the CDR3: TGTGCCAGTAGTAGGAGAACAGGGGGCGAAGCAGATACGCAGTATTTT. Translated: CASSRRTGGEADTQYF.

The J gene is TRBJ1-6, the V gene TRBV6-6; 8 bases are shared with TRBD1. The CDR3 loop spans 13 amino acids. Germline-derived CDR1 and CDR2 are MNHNY and SVGAGI (reference sequence). After removal of 7 bases from V and 9 bases from J, the junction contained 5 bases not matched to a gene. The DNA of the CDR3 is TGTGCCAGCATCCAGGGGGCGCGTTCACCCCTCCACTTT. It translates to CASIQGARSPLHF.

The table lists this clone with a few counts. The rearrangement links TRBV4-2 to TRBJ2-5; the D is unclear. V lost 0 bases, J lost 5 bases, and 7 bases lay in between. CDR3 length: 13 residues. The germline CDR1 and CDR2 sequences are LGHNA and YNFKEQ. Here the CDR3 DNA reads TGTGCCAGCAGCCAAGATCTCGAGGAGACCCAGTACTTC. It yields the protein CASSQDLEETQYF.

CDR3 in amino acids: CASSTGQGPNQPQHF. CDR3 DNA: TGTGCCAGCAGCACCGGACAGGGACCGAATCAGCCCCAGCATTTT. This rearrangement joins TRBV9 to TRBJ1-5, with 8 bases fitting TRBD1. This CDR3 has 15 residues. The trim removed 4 bases at V and 4 bases at J, leaving 7 bases unmatched. Germline values: CDR1 SGDLS, CDR2 YYNGEE.

The chain has TRBV27 and TRBJ2-7; D gene uncertain. Germline V gene lookup returns CDR1 MNHEY and CDR2 SMNVEV (reference sequence). The V gene lost 5 bases and the J gene lost 3 bases, with 17 bases spanning the gap. The CDR3 is 15 residues long. The CDR3 protein is CASSLVRSKVYEQYF. Here the CDR3 DNA reads TGTGCCAGCAGTCTGGTTAGGTCAAAGGTCTACGAGCAGTACTTC.

This chain links TRBV11-1 with TRBJ2-7, with 8 bases identical to TRBD1. The CDR3 runs 14 residues. Trimming removed 3 bases from V and 2 bases from J; junction bases left unmatched: 3. Germline V gene lookup returns CDR1 SGHAT and CDR2 FQDESV (reference sequence). The chain's CDR3 is CASSFGQGTYEQYF. The CDR3 DNA reads as TGTGCCAGCAGCTTTGGACAGGGAACCTACGAGCAGTACTTC.